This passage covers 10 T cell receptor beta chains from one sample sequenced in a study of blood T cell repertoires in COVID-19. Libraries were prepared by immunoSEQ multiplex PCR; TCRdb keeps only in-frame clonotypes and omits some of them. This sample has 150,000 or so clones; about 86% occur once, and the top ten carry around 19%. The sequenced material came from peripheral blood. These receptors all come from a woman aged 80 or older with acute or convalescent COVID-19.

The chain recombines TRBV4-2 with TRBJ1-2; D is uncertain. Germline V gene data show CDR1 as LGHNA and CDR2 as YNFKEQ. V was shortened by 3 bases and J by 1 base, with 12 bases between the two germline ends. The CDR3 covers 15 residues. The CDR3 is CASSQAGSFNYGYTF. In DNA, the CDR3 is TGTGCCAGCAGCCAGGCCGGGTCCTTTAACTATGGCTACACCTTC.

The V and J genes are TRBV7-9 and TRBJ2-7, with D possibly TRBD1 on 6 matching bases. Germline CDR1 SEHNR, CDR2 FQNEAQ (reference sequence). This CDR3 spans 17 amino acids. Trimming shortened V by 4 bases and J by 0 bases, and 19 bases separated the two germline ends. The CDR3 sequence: CASSSTGWGRRSYEQYF. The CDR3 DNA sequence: TGTGCCAGCAGCTCCACGGGGTGGGGGCGCCGCTCCTACGAGCAGTACTTC.

The CDR3 loop is CASRATGLRQYF. CDR3 DNA: TGTGCCAGCAGGGCCACAGGGCTACGGCAGTACTTC. The chain combines TRBV12-3 or TRBV12-4 with TRBJ2-7; D perhaps matches TRBD1 (6 bases). The CDR3 covers 12 residues. V gave up 6 bases and J gave up 9 bases, with 15 bases separating them.

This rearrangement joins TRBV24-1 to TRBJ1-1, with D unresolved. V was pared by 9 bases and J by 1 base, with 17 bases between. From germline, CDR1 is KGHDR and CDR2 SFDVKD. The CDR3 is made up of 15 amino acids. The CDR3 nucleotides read TGTGCCACCCCAAAGACTGTCCGGGGGAACACTGAAGCTTTCTTT. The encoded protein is CATPKTVRGNTEAFF.

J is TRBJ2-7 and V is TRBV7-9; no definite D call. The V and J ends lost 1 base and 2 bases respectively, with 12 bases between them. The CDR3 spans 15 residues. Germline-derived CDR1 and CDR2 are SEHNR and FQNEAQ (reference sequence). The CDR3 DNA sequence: TGTGCCAGCAGCTTAGGGAGCTCTCGTGCCTACGAGCAGTACTTC. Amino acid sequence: CASSLGSSRAYEQYF.

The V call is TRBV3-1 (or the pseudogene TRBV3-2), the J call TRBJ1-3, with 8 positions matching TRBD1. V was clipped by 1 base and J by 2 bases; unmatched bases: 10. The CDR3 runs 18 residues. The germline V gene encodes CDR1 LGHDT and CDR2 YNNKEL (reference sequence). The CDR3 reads CASSQGYRGRFAGNTIYF. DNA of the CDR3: TGTGCCAGCAGCCAAGGCTACAGGGGGAGGTTCGCTGGAAACACCATATATTTT.

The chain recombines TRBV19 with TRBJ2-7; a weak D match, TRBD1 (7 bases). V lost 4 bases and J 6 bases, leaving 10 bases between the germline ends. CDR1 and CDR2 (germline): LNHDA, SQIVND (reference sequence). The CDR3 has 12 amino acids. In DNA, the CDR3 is TGTGCCAGTAGTAACAGGGGAGGCGAGCAGTACTTC. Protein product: CASSNRGGEQYF.

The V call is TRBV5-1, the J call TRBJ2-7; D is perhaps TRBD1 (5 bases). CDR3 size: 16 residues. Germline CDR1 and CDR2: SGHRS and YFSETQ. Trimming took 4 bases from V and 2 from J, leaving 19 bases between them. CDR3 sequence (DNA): TGCGCCAGCAGCCCAGGAACAGGCGTAACTACCTACGAGCAGTACTTC. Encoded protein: CASSPGTGVTTYEQYF.

The CDR3 is CASSRGTANEKLFF. CDR3 nucleotide sequence: TGTGCCAGCAGCCGTGGGACAGCTAATGAAAAACTGTTTTTT. V is TRBV7-9 and J is TRBJ1-4; 7 bases align to TRBD1. Germline loops: CDR1 SEHNR, CDR2 FQNEAQ (reference sequence). V was pared by 5 bases and J by 3 bases, with 3 bases of the junction left unmatched. This CDR3 has 14 amino acids.

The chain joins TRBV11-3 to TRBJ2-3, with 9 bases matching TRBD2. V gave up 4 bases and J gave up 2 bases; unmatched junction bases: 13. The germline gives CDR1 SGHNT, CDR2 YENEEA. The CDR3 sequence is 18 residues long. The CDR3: CASSSPRKERGDTDTQYF. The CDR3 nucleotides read TGTGCCAGCAGCTCACCCCGTAAAGAGCGGGGGGACACAGATACGCAGTATTTT.